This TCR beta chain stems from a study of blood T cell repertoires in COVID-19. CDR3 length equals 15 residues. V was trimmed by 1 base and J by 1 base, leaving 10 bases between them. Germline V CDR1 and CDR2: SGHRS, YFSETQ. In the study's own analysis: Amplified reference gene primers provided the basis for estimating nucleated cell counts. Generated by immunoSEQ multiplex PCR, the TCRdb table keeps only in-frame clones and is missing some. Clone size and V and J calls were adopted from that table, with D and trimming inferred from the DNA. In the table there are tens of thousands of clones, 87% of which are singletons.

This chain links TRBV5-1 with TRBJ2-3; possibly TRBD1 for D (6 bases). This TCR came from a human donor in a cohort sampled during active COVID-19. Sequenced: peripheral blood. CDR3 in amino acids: CASSLSWTGTDTQYF. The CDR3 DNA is TGCGCCAGCAGCTTGTCCTGGACAGGCACAGATACGCAGTATTTT.